This T cell receptor (beta chain) was sequenced during a study of blood T cell repertoires in COVID-19 (dated by TCRdb to 2018 to 2020). With respect to the entire study: The collaborator samples originated in the United States, Italy and Spain and spanned the acute and convalescent phases of COVID-19. The prospective study material was composed of cDNA or gDNA derived from T cells, B-cell-depleted T cells, or PBMCs. Deeply sampled blood TCRbeta repertoires from subjects exposed to, actively infected with, or recovered from COVID-19 were included in the dataset. The repertoires were released in a freely available public database intended as a resource for research on the immune response to SARS-CoV-2. Samples were obtained from the ongoing ImmuneRACE study (first 160 participants) and from about 1,300 subjects provided by 6 global collaborators. Nearly every sample came with metadata listing a de-identified subject ID, COVID-19 status, age in years and sex. Where HLA class I and class II types were available, the types were taken from metadata supplied by the sample provider, not from assay-based typing.

Another Seattle source contributed samples from volunteer blood donors who had recovered from COVID-19. The collaborating institutions used their own protocols to collect whole blood in K2EDTA tubes. For TCRbeta analysis, collaborator samples were shipped as frozen whole blood, as isolated PBMCs, or as DNA extracted from either sample type. TCRbeta CDR3 regions were amplified from genomic DNA using the immunoSEQ Assay, a bias-controlled multiplex PCR. On the authors' methods: The number of nucleated cells in each sample was estimated from the amplification of reference gene primers within the assay. Sequence reads were collapsed and filtered to measure the absolute abundance of every unique TCRbeta CDR3 rearrangement. For each sample, productive Simpson clonality was calculated by taking the square root of Simpson's diversity index across productive rearrangements. TCRdb retrieved this table from immuneACCESS and kept in-frame rearrangements only. Not all clones are present; in checked studies, unresolved V genes account for under half, and no reason is known for the remainder. V, J and clone size were drawn from that table, and D and trimming were deduced from the DNA. Present in this sample are about 260,000 clones, over 80% of which were seen just once. About 1.5% of the sample rests with the top ten.

The germline V gene provides CDR1 SGHRS and CDR2 YFSETQ. The junction shows trimming of 4 bases on V and 4 bases on J, and the gene matches do not reach 8 bases of it. Counted from cysteine to phenylalanine, this CDR3 has 17 amino acids. Only CDR3 DNA remains: 51 bases, in frame from the first base. General study outcomes and caveats: The quantity of clinical and demographic metadata differed by source and by participant and was supplied without curation.

In the case of this clone: The target of this receptor is not known. No per-base quality is available; no much larger clone lies one base away.

The sequence joins TRBV5-1 to TRBJ2-5, and TRBD2 aligns with 15 junction nucleotides. The sequence derives from a woman between 35 and 50 years old who had recovered from COVID-19. The source material was peripheral blood. The CDR3 reads as follows: CASSDGLAGGPGETQYF. DNA sequence: TGCGCCAGCAGCGACGGACTAGCGGGGGGGCCGGGAGAGACCCAGTACTTC.